The sequence of this T cell receptor (beta chain) was determined in a study of blood T cells in healthy people across ages. Using a J-beta primer mix together with a sample-barcoded 5' primer, a second PCR was run for about 6 to 11 cycles. TCRdb called the 5' RACE reads again in MiXCR, with one record for every CDR3 protein. The sample records fewer than 1,200,000 distinct CDR3 sequences, around 25% being singletons. About this clonotype: The antigen is not known.

Trimming removed 2 bases at V and 5 bases at J, with 8 bases between. The CDR3 runs 13 residues. Whole-study findings and limits: The study found more naive CD4+ cells and higher diversity in long-lived than aged donors. Diversity estimates from one million T cells were considered underestimates.

The same sample was also used in a study of T cells of mothers and their children.

The chain joins TRBV12-3 or TRBV12-4 to TRBJ2-3, with D possibly being TRBD1 (5 bases). Sequencing was done on a sample of blood. The clonotype comes from a girl under 10 years old in good health. This CDR3 is CASSLQGQDTQYF. The CDR3, as DNA: TGTGCCAGCAGTTTACAGGGCCAAGATACGCAGTATTTT.